This is a list of T cell receptor beta chains from one sample in a study of blood T cell repertoires in COVID-19. Sequencing was performed with immunoSEQ multiplex PCR; in TCRdb, only in-frame clones are kept and a portion is missing. This repertoire shows roughly 50,000 clones, roughly 90% found once; its top ten account for 3.9%. Sequenced material: peripheral blood. These receptors originate from a man aged 45-65 years with acute or convalescent COVID-19. CDR3s include the opening cysteine and the closing phenylalanine or tryptophan. Fields, in order: V gene, J gene, D gene, clone size, CDR3 DNA, CDR3 protein. A D gene is named only where the DNA matches it firmly. Clone size is shown for a subset of rows, as once, few, many or a class of expanded clone.

V: TRBV30; J: TRBJ2-4; D: .; size: .; DNA: TGTGCCTGGAGGACGGCAGGGGGGAAAAACATTCAGTACTTC; CDR3: CAWRTAGGKNIQYF
V: TRBV19; J: TRBJ2-3; D: .; size: .; DNA: TGTGCCAGTGCCTGGAGGGGACTCCCAACAGATACGCAGTATTTT; CDR3: CASAWRGLPTDTQYF
V: TRBV3-1/TRBV3-2; J: TRBJ1-5; D: .; size: .; DNA: TGTGCCAGCAGCCAAGGACAAGATAGCAATCAGCCCCAGCATTTT; CDR3: CASSQGQDSNQPQHF
V: TRBV6-5; J: TRBJ2-7; D: .; size: .; DNA: TGTGCCAGCAGTAGACTAGACGAGCAGTACTTC; CDR3: CASSRLDEQYF
V: TRBV7-2; J: TRBJ2-7; D: TRBD2; size: .; DNA: TGTGCCAGCAGGAGCTCGGGGACTAGCGGGAACGAGCAGTACTTC; CDR3: CASRSSGTSGNEQYF
V: TRBV3-1/TRBV3-2; J: TRBJ2-5; D: TRBD2; size: .; DNA: TGTGCCAGCAGCCAAGCCGGGACTAGCGGGGTCAGCGGAGAGACCCAGTACTTC; CDR3: CASSQAGTSGVSGETQYF
V: TRBV14; J: TRBJ2-5; D: .; size: .; DNA: TGTGCCAGCAGCCAAGAACGGGCTAGGGGGACCCAGTACTTC; CDR3: CASSQERARGTQYF
V: TRBV12-3/TRBV12-4; J: TRBJ1-5; D: .; size: .; DNA: TGTGCCAGCAGTTTAAACAGACAGCCCCAGCATTTT; CDR3: CASSLNRQPQHF
V: TRBV19; J: TRBJ1-2; D: TRBD1; size: few; DNA: TGTGCCGTTAGAGACAGGGGAGGATATGGCTACACCTTC; CDR3: CAVRDRGGYGYTF
V: TRBV6-6; J: TRBJ2-1; D: TRBD2; size: .; DNA: TGTGCCACCCTAGGGACTAGCGGCTCCTACAATGAGCAGTTCTTC; CDR3: CATLGTSGSYNEQFF
V: TRBV2; J: TRBJ1-5; D: .; size: .; DNA: TGTGCCAGCAGTTACGAAAGGGGAAATCAGCCCCAGCATTTT; CDR3: CASSYERGNQPQHF